This TCR beta chain is from a study of T cell changes during pregnancy in multiple sclerosis. Generated by immunoSEQ multiplex PCR, the TCRdb table keeps only in-frame clones and is missing some. The table has some 64,000 clones, more than 85% seen once. Germline V gene data show CDR1 as SGHDT and CDR2 as YYEEEE. This CDR3 is built from 15 residues. The V gene end was trimmed by 1 base and the J gene end by 5 bases; junction bases not matched to a gene: 6. The sample here was peripheral blood, taken in the first trimester of pregnancy. The clonotype comes from a female donor with multiple sclerosis, enrolled in a pregnancy study. V is TRBV5-6 and J is TRBJ2-5; TRBD1 agrees at 9 bases. The CDR3 protein is CASSLMGQGGETQYF. Written as DNA, the CDR3 is TGTGCCAGCAGCTTGATGGGACAGGGTGGGGAGACCCAGTACTTC.